This entry lists 10 T cell receptor beta chains sequenced from one sample in a study of T cells in Graves' hyperthyroidism and ophthalmopathy (dated by TCRdb to the late 2010s). The method was multiplex PCR. The sequencer was an Illumina HiSeq 2000. The TCR beta CDR3 regions were amplified from the RNA transcripts. A first-round RT-PCR of the TCR CDR3 used the HTBI primer set with the Qiagen OneStep RT-PCR kit. In TCRdb, the public reads were trimmed at Q25 with fastp and aligned with MiXCR, with productive beta chains retained. Rows are unified per CDR3 protein, each entry keeping the most common DNA and genes. The sample contains hundreds of thousands of distinct CDR3 sequences, less than 25% of them found a single time. The ten largest clones take up over 30% of the sample. The sample was blood. The receptors come from a man aged 30 to 39 with Graves' ophthalmopathy.

V and J are TRBV4-1 and TRBJ2-7; D is perhaps TRBD2 (5 bases). V was clipped by 3 bases and J by 0 bases, with 6 bases between them. The CDR3 contains 13 residues. Per the germline V gene, CDR1 is MGHRA and CDR2 is YSYEKL. The CDR3 DNA sequence: TGCGCCAGCAGCCACGGGATCTCCTACGAGCAGTACTTC. Its protein product is CASSHGISYEQYF.

The table lists this clonotype with a few counts. The genes are TRBV20-1 and TRBJ1-2, with 8 nucleotides matching TRBD1. From germline, CDR1 is DFQATT and CDR2 SNEGSKA (reference sequence). This CDR3 contains 15 residues. Trimming took 7 bases from V and 4 from J; bases not matched to a gene: 14. CDR3 region: CSVRAQGGASYGYTF. Written as DNA, the CDR3 is TGCAGTGTTCGAGCACAGGGGGGTGCATCCTATGGCTACACCTTC.

V and J are TRBV5-1 and TRBJ2-2, with D possibly matching TRBD2 (6 bases). This CDR3 has 14 amino acids. V was shortened by 4 bases and J by 1 base, with 8 bases between the two germline ends. Germline V gene data show CDR1 as SGHRS and CDR2 as YFSETQ. The CDR3 sequence is CASSRAGNTGELFF. DNA of the CDR3: TGCGCCAGCAGCCGAGCGGGGAACACCGGGGAGCTGTTTTTT.

V usage is TRBV25-1 and J usage is TRBJ2-1; D is perhaps TRBD1 (5 bases). CDR3 length equals 12 residues. V was cut by 6 bases and J by 7 bases, with 10 bases left in between. In germline, CDR1 is MGHDK, CDR2 SYGVNS. CDR3 protein: CASRSGYNEQFF. In DNA, the CDR3 is TGTGCCAGCAGGTCAGGGTATAATGAGCAGTTCTTC.

This clonotype has only a few counts. The chain couples TRBV6-5 to TRBJ1-6; a weak D match, TRBD1 (5 bases). Per the germline V gene, CDR1 is MNHEY and CDR2 is SVGAGI. The CDR3 has 17 amino acids. V gave up 0 bases and J gave up 7 bases, with 16 bases separating them. CDR3 in amino acids: CASSYSPGIGENSPLHF. Here the CDR3 DNA reads TGTGCCAGCAGTTACTCTCCAGGGATAGGAGAGAATTCACCCCTCCACTTT.

DNA for the CDR3: TGTGCCAGCAGCCCTATGATGACAGGGGTCTCCTACGAGCAGTACTTC. Translation: CASSPMMTGVSYEQYF. This chain links TRBV11-2 with TRBJ2-7, with TRBD1 matching 8 bases. From germline, CDR1 is SGHAT and CDR2 FQNNGV. The CDR3 is 16 residues long. Trimming at V came to 5 bases and at J to 0 bases, leaving 9 bases not matched to a gene.

Notes on this clonotype: At one end the junction does not follow the germline gene, possibly because of a read error. This sequence joins TRBV28 and TRBJ1-2; D is ambiguous. The germline V gene has CDR1 MDHEN and CDR2 SYDVKM. CDR3 length equals 14 residues. CDR3 DNA: TGTGCCAGCAGCCAAGATAGGCCAGACGATGGCCACACCTTC. Translating gives CASSQDRPDDGHTF.

In this sample, this clonotype turned up many times. The genes are TRBV7-9 and TRBJ1-1; D gene ambiguous. The germline gives CDR1 SEHNR, CDR2 FQNEAQ (reference sequence). The CDR3 spans 13 residues. Trimming left V 1 base short and J 8 bases short, with 11 bases between. CDR3: CASSLGNRPEAFF. DNA for the CDR3: TGTGCCAGCAGCTTAGGGAACCGGCCAGAAGCTTTCTTT.

This clonotype was seen ten or more times. The J gene is TRBJ2-5, the V gene TRBV18; possible D gene TRBD1, 5 bases. From germline, CDR1 is KGHSH and CDR2 LQKENI. The CDR3 covers 14 residues. Trimming removed 1 base from V and 4 bases from J, with 10 bases in between. Here the CDR3 reads CASSPLSTGETQYF. CDR3 DNA: TGTGCCAGCTCACCACTATCAACAGGAGAGACCCAGTACTTC.

Of note for this clonotype: It may be a read error: a sequence one base away is much more abundant. V is TRBV30 and J is TRBJ2-7; 7 nucleotides match TRBD1. The CDR3 covers 12 residues. Germline CDR1 GTSNPN, CDR2 SVGIG (reference sequence). V gave up 3 bases and J gave up 3 bases; unmatched junction bases: 2. The CDR3 nucleotides read TGTGCCTGGAGATGGGACAGCTACGAGCAGTACTTC. Protein product: CAWRWDSYEQYF.